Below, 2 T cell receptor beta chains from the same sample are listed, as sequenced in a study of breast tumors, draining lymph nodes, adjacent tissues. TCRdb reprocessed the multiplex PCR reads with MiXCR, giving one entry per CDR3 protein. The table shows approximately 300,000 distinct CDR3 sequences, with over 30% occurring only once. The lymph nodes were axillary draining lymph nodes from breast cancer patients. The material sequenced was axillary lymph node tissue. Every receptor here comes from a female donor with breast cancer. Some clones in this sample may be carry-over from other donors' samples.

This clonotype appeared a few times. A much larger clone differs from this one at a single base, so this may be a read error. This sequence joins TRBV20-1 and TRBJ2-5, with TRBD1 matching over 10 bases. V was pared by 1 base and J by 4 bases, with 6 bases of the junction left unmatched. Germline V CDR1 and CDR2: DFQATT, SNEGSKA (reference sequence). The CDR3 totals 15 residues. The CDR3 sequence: CSARALGTGAETQYF. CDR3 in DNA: TGCAGTGCTAGAGCGCTCGGGACAGGGGCAGAGACCCAGTACTTC.

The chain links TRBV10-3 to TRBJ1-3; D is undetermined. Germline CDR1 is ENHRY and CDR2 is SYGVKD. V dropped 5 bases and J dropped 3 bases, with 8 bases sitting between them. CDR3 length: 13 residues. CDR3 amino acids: CAISRFVGNTIYF. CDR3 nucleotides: TGTGCCATCAGTAGATTCGTTGGAAACACCATATATTTT.